This TCR beta chain came from a study of blood T cell repertoires in COVID-19. Background on the study: From the United States, Italy and Spain came samples of acute and convalescent COVID-19.

Using immunoSEQ multiplex PCR, the repertoire was profiled, and TCRdb retains in-frame clones only, with some absent. The repertoire holds 95,000 to 100,000 clones, with 79% as singletons. CDR1 is SQVTM and CDR2 is ANQGSEA in the germline V gene. Trimming cost V 4 bases and J 4 bases; bases outside gene matches: 5. This CDR3 spans 14 amino acids. This chain joins TRBV29-1 and TRBJ1-5; 9 bases map to TRBD1. This receptor was taken from a woman older than 75 with active or convalescent COVID-19. Sequences were obtained from peripheral blood. As DNA, the CDR3 is TGCAGCGTTGCCTCCGGGACAGGGAATCAGCCCCAGCATTTT. Amino acid sequence: CSVASGTGNQPQHF.